These T cell receptor beta chains were read from a single sample in a study of shared clonotypes between healthy human individuals. Produced via immunoSEQ multiplex PCR; TCRdb's table is partial and in-frame only. Of approximately 1.5 million clones in the sample, 95% to 99% are singletons; the top ten hold approximately 0.44%. Sequences were obtained from naive CD4+ T cells sorted from blood. The receptor source for this set is a man between 25 and 39 years old in good health. Each CDR3 is given with its conserved first and last residue. D genes are given only for firm matches. Size is stated for part of the rows, as once, few or many counts, or as a class when the clone is expanded.

abundance: -
v_gene: TRBV18
d_gene: -
j_gene: TRBJ2-7
CDR3nt: TGTGCCAGCTCCCCCGGGAAGGACTCAGGGCAGTACTTC
CDR3aa: CASSPGKDSGQYF

abundance: -
v_gene: TRBV4-1
d_gene: -
j_gene: TRBJ1-2
CDR3nt: TGCGCCAGCAGCCAACAAGGGCTTAACTATGGCTACACCTTC
CDR3aa: CASSQQGLNYGYTF

abundance: -
v_gene: TRBV25-1
d_gene: -
j_gene: TRBJ2-2
CDR3nt: TGTGCCACCTCCGGGGGCAGAGTCTTAACCGGGGAGCTGTTTTTT
CDR3aa: CATSGGRVLTGELFF

abundance: -
v_gene: TRBV14
d_gene: TRBD1
j_gene: TRBJ2-1
CDR3nt: TGTGCCAGCAGCCAAGGGGGACAGACGATTCTAACCTACAATGAGCAGTTCTTC
CDR3aa: CASSQGGQTILTYNEQFF

abundance: -
v_gene: TRBV18
d_gene: -
j_gene: TRBJ1-4
CDR3nt: TGTGCCAGCTCAATGGGCGTTGAAAAACTGTTTTTT
CDR3aa: CASSMGVEKLFF

abundance: -
v_gene: TRBV6-6
d_gene: TRBD2
j_gene: TRBJ2-3
CDR3nt: TGTGCCAGCATGGTGAGCGGGAGCAGGGATACGCAGTATTTT
CDR3aa: CASMVSGSRDTQYF

abundance: -
v_gene: TRBV7-9
d_gene: TRBD2
j_gene: TRBJ2-3
CDR3nt: TGTGCCAGCAGCTCTGGACTAGAGTTCACAGATACGCAGTATTTT
CDR3aa: CASSSGLEFTDTQYF

abundance: -
v_gene: TRBV29-1
d_gene: -
j_gene: TRBJ2-1
CDR3nt: TGCAGCGTTGACGGACCCAAGATCGCACAGCAGTTCTTC
CDR3aa: CSVDGPKIAQQFF

abundance: -
v_gene: TRBV11-3
d_gene: -
j_gene: TRBJ1-4
CDR3nt: TGTGCCAGCAGCTTAAGTAGTGCACCCGAAGGGGAAAAACTGTTTTTT
CDR3aa: CASSLSSAPEGEKLFF

abundance: -
v_gene: TRBV28
d_gene: -
j_gene: TRBJ2-1
CDR3nt: TGTGCCAGCAAATCCGCAGGCCAACCCGGCTACAATGAGCAGTTCTTC
CDR3aa: CASKSAGQPGYNEQFF

abundance: -
v_gene: TRBV5-6
d_gene: -
j_gene: TRBJ2-6
CDR3nt: TGTGCCAGCAGCTTTAGTGGGGCCAACGTCCTGACTTTC
CDR3aa: CASSFSGANVLTF

abundance: -
v_gene: TRBV28
d_gene: TRBD2
j_gene: TRBJ2-2
CDR3nt: TGTGCCAGCAGGATGACTAGCGGGCAAAGGACCGGGGAGCTGTTTTTT
CDR3aa: CASRMTSGQRTGELFF

abundance: -
v_gene: TRBV28
d_gene: -
j_gene: TRBJ2-7
CDR3nt: TGTGCCAGCAGTTTGCAACCCTACGAGCAGTACTTC
CDR3aa: CASSLQPYEQYF

abundance: -
v_gene: TRBV7-9
d_gene: -
j_gene: TRBJ2-3
CDR3nt: TGTGCCAGCAGCTTAGCGGGTCGGAAAGCCTCAGATACGCAGTATTTT
CDR3aa: CASSLAGRKASDTQYF

abundance: once
v_gene: TRBV21-1
d_gene: -
j_gene: TRBJ2-3
CDR3nt: TGTGCCAGCAGCAAAGAGTCCCGGGAAGGGACGTATAGCACAGATACGCAGTATTTT
CDR3aa: CASSKESREGTYSTDTQYF

abundance: once
v_gene: TRBV7-8
d_gene: -
j_gene: TRBJ2-7
CDR3nt: TGTGCCAGCAGCTTATCCCCGAGAGGGCAGAGCAGGAACGAGCAGTACTTC
CDR3aa: CASSLSPRGQSRNEQYF

abundance: -
v_gene: TRBV10-1
d_gene: TRBD2
j_gene: TRBJ2-7
CDR3nt: TGCGCCAGCAGTGAGTCGTTGGCTAGCGGGAGGGCCGCCTACGAGCAGTACTTC
CDR3aa: CASSESLASGRAAYEQYF

abundance: -
v_gene: TRBV5-1
d_gene: TRBD2
j_gene: TRBJ2-3
CDR3nt: TGCGCCAGCAGCTGGCAGGGCCTAGCGGGAGGGCCGGATACGCAGTATTTT
CDR3aa: CASSWQGLAGGPDTQYF

abundance: -
v_gene: TRBV6-5
d_gene: -
j_gene: TRBJ2-3
CDR3nt: TGTGCCAGCAGTTACTTCTCTAGCACAGATACGCAGTATTTT
CDR3aa: CASSYFSSTDTQYF

abundance: -
v_gene: TRBV9
d_gene: -
j_gene: TRBJ2-2
CDR3nt: TGTGCCAGCAGCGTAAGCGACACCGGGGAGCTGTTTTTT
CDR3aa: CASSVSDTGELFF

abundance: -
v_gene: TRBV6-5
d_gene: -
j_gene: TRBJ2-1
CDR3nt: TGTGCCAGCAGTTACTCGAAGCAGGGGGGCTACAATGAGCAGTTCTTC
CDR3aa: CASSYSKQGGYNEQFF

abundance: -
v_gene: TRBV9
d_gene: -
j_gene: TRBJ1-2
CDR3nt: TGTGCCAGCAGCGTCAGGGAAAACTATGGCTACACCTTC
CDR3aa: CASSVRENYGYTF

abundance: -
v_gene: TRBV5-6
d_gene: -
j_gene: TRBJ2-7
CDR3nt: TGTGCCAGCAGCTTGGGAGCGTTTAGCTCCTACGAGCAGTACTTC
CDR3aa: CASSLGAFSSYEQYF

abundance: -
v_gene: TRBV5-6
d_gene: -
j_gene: TRBJ2-2
CDR3nt: TGTGCCAGCAGCTTACGACTATCGTCCTTTACGAACACCGGGGAGCTGTTTTTT
CDR3aa: CASSLRLSSFTNTGELFF

abundance: -
v_gene: TRBV29-1
d_gene: -
j_gene: TRBJ2-1
CDR3nt: TGCAGCGTTGCAAAGGGATCTGGCAATGAGCAGTTCTTC
CDR3aa: CSVAKGSGNEQFF

abundance: -
v_gene: TRBV7-3
d_gene: -
j_gene: TRBJ2-2
CDR3nt: TGTGCCAGCAGCGCCTCCCAGGGGCGCGCCGGGGAGCTGTTTTTT
CDR3aa: CASSASQGRAGELFF

abundance: -
v_gene: TRBV14
d_gene: TRBD2
j_gene: TRBJ2-1
CDR3nt: TGTGCCAGCGCACCAGCGGGAGGCCCCTACAATGAGCAGTTCTTC
CDR3aa: CASAPAGGPYNEQFF

abundance: once
v_gene: TRBV5-6
d_gene: -
j_gene: TRBJ1-4
CDR3nt: TGTGCCAGCAGCTTCGGGACAAATGAAAAACTGTTTTTT
CDR3aa: CASSFGTNEKLFF

abundance: -
v_gene: TRBV5-1
d_gene: TRBD2
j_gene: TRBJ2-7
CDR3nt: TGCGCCAGCAGCTCCTCTAGCGGAAGCTCCTACGAGCAGTACTTC
CDR3aa: CASSSSSGSSYEQYF

abundance: -
v_gene: TRBV4-3
d_gene: -
j_gene: TRBJ1-5
CDR3nt: TGCGCCAGCAGCCAAGACACCAATCAGCCCCAGCATTTT
CDR3aa: CASSQDTNQPQHF

abundance: -
v_gene: TRBV29-1
d_gene: TRBD2
j_gene: TRBJ2-1
CDR3nt: TGCAGCGTTGCCCCTCGACTAGCCTTGACTGAGCAGTTCTTC
CDR3aa: CSVAPRLALTEQFF

abundance: -
v_gene: TRBV5-1
d_gene: -
j_gene: TRBJ2-1
CDR3nt: TGCGCCAGCAACTTGGGAGTGAGCGGTTTCTACAATGAGCAGTTCTTC
CDR3aa: CASNLGVSGFYNEQFF

abundance: -
v_gene: TRBV20-1
d_gene: -
j_gene: TRBJ1-4
CDR3nt: TGCAGTGCTGGACGGGGTGAAAAACTGTTTTTT
CDR3aa: CSAGRGEKLFF

abundance: -
v_gene: TRBV29-1
d_gene: -
j_gene: TRBJ2-7
CDR3nt: TGCAGCGTTTCGGGGGGCGGCGGTTTCGACGAGCAGTACTTC
CDR3aa: CSVSGGGGFDEQYF

abundance: -
v_gene: TRBV29-1
d_gene: -
j_gene: TRBJ2-7
CDR3nt: TGCAGCGTCCACGGATCAGAACCTCCATTCTATTACGAGCAGTACTTC
CDR3aa: CSVHGSEPPFYYEQYF

abundance: -
v_gene: TRBV7-6
d_gene: -
j_gene: TRBJ2-3
CDR3nt: TGTGCCAGCAGCTCCGCCACAGATACGCAGTATTTT
CDR3aa: CASSSATDTQYF

abundance: -
v_gene: TRBV5-1
d_gene: -
j_gene: TRBJ2-3
CDR3nt: TGCGCCAGCAGCTTGGAGACCCAGGGGATAACGCAGTATTTT
CDR3aa: CASSLETQGITQYF

abundance: -
v_gene: TRBV5-1
d_gene: -
j_gene: TRBJ2-7
CDR3nt: TGCGCCAGCAGCTTGGCGAGACAGCGTTTATCCCTCTCCTACGAGCAGTACTTC
CDR3aa: CASSLARQRLSLSYEQYF

abundance: -
v_gene: TRBV28
d_gene: -
j_gene: TRBJ2-3
CDR3nt: TGTGCCAGCACCCCCGGAGGAGCGTTCCGCACAGATACGCAGTATTTT
CDR3aa: CASTPGGAFRTDTQYF

abundance: -
v_gene: TRBV28
d_gene: -
j_gene: TRBJ2-1
CDR3nt: TGTGCCAGCAGTTTACGGCTAGCGCCCTACAATGAGCAGTTCTTC
CDR3aa: CASSLRLAPYNEQFF

abundance: -
v_gene: TRBV28
d_gene: -
j_gene: TRBJ2-7
CDR3nt: TGTGCCAGCAGTCAACAGCCCTACGAGCAGTACTTC
CDR3aa: CASSQQPYEQYF

abundance: -
v_gene: TRBV19
d_gene: TRBD1
j_gene: TRBJ2-1
CDR3nt: TGTGCCAGTAGTATTTTGTTAGCAGGGGGCTACAATGAGCAGTTCTTC
CDR3aa: CASSILLAGGYNEQFF

abundance: -
v_gene: TRBV5-1
d_gene: -
j_gene: TRBJ1-2
CDR3nt: TGCGCCAGCAGCTTGAACAGGCCTAACTATGGCTACACCTTC
CDR3aa: CASSLNRPNYGYTF

abundance: -
v_gene: TRBV11-2
d_gene: -
j_gene: TRBJ1-1
CDR3nt: TGTGCCAGCAGTCCCAAGATAAACACTGAAGCTTTCTTT
CDR3aa: CASSPKINTEAFF

abundance: -
v_gene: TRBV7-3
d_gene: TRBD1
j_gene: TRBJ2-3
CDR3nt: TGTGCCAGCACCCCGCGGGGGACAGGGGGACCAGATACGCAGTATTTT
CDR3aa: CASTPRGTGGPDTQYF

abundance: -
v_gene: TRBV29-1
d_gene: -
j_gene: TRBJ1-2
CDR3nt: TGCAGCGTTAACAGGGCCGGCTATGGCTACACCTTC
CDR3aa: CSVNRAGYGYTF

abundance: -
v_gene: TRBV11-1
d_gene: -
j_gene: TRBJ2-7
CDR3nt: TGTGCCAGCAGCTTATTGCTAGACGAGCAGTACTTC
CDR3aa: CASSLLLDEQYF

abundance: -
v_gene: TRBV5-1
d_gene: TRBD1
j_gene: TRBJ1-5
CDR3nt: TGCGCCAGCAGCACCGACAGGGATTGGCAGCCCCAGCATTTT
CDR3aa: CASSTDRDWQPQHF

abundance: -
v_gene: TRBV15
d_gene: TRBD1
j_gene: TRBJ1-1
CDR3nt: TGTGCCACCAGCTCAAATAGGGACAGGCCTACTGAAGCTTTCTTT
CDR3aa: CATSSNRDRPTEAFF

abundance: -
v_gene: TRBV9
d_gene: TRBD2
j_gene: TRBJ2-1
CDR3nt: TGTGCCAGCAGCGTGAGCGGGACCAGCTCCTACAATGAGCAGTTCTTC
CDR3aa: CASSVSGTSSYNEQFF

abundance: -
v_gene: TRBV9
d_gene: TRBD2
j_gene: TRBJ2-1
CDR3nt: TGTGCCAGCAGCCCAACCGGGACTAGTAATGGGCAGTTCTTC
CDR3aa: CASSPTGTSNGQFF